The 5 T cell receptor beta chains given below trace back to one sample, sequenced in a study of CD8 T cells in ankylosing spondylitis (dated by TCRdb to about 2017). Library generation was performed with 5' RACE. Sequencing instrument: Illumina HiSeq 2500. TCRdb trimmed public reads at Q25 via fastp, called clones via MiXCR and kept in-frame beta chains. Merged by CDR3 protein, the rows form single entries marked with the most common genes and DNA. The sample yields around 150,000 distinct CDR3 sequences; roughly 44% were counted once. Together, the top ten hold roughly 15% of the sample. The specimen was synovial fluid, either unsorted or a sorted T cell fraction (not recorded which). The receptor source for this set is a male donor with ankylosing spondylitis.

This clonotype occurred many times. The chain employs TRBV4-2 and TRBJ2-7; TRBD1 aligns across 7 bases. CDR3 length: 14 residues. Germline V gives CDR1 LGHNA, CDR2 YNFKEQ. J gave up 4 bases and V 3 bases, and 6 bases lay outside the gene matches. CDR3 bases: TGTGCCAGCAGCCAGTACCGGGACAGATACGAGCAGTACTTC. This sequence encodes CASSQYRDRYEQYF.

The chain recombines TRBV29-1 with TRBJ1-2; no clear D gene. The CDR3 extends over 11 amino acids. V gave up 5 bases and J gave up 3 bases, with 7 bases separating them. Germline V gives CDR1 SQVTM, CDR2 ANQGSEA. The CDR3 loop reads CSVSGDYGYTF. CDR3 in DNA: TGCAGCGTTAGCGGGGACTATGGCTACACCTTC.

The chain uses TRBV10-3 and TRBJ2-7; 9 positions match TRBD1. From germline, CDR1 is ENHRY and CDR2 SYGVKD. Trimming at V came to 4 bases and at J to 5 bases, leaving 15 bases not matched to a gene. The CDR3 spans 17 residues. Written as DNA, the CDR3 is TGTGCCATCAGTGCACAGGGGGCTACCATCTCGCCTCACGAGCAGTACTTC. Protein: CAISAQGATISPHEQYF.

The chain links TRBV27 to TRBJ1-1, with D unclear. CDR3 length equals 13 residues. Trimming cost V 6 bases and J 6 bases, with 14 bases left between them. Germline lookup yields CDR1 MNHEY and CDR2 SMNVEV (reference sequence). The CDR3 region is CASSPGFRAEAFF. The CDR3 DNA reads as TGTGCCAGCAGCCCGGGGTTTAGGGCTGAAGCTTTCTTT.

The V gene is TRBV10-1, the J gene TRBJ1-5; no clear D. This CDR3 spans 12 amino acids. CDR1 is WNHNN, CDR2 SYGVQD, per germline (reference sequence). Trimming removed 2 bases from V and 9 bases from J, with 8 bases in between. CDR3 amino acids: CASSEGYGPQHF. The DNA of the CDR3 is TGCGCCAGCAGTGAGGGATACGGGCCCCAGCATTTT.